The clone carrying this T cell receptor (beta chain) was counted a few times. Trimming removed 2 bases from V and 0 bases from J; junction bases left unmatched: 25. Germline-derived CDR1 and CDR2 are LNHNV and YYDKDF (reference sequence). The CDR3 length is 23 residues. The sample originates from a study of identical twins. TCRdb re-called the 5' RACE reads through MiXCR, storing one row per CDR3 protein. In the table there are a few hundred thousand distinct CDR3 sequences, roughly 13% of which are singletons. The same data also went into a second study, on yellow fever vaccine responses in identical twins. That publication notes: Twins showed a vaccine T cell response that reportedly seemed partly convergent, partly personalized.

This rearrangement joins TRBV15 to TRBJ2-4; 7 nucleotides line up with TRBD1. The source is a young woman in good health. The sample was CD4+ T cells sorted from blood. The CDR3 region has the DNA TGTGCCACCAGCAGAAACGACGGTCTAGGGGGCGGTTTGGGCCGAATAGCCAAAAACATTCAGTACTTC. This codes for CATSRNDGLGGGLGRIAKNIQYF. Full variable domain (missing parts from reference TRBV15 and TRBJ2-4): DAMVIQNPRYQVTQFGKPVTLSCSQTLNHNVMYWYQQKSSQAPKLLFHYYDKDFNNEADTPDNFQSRRPNTSFCFLDIRSPGLGDTAMYLCATSRNDGLGGGLGRIAKNIQYFGAGTRLSVL.